This TCR beta chain was profiled in a study of T cell responses to AZD1222 COVID-19 vaccine. Study findings and constraints: Close to half of spike-specific TCRs reportedly recognize unmutated variant regions. Along spike, vaccine-associated CD4 TCRs were found throughout, with dominance at 160-218 and 743-854. There were mostly white British donors and more females than males, and clonal diversity was possibly underestimated.

This clone has just a few counts. Its specificity is unknown. The V end was cut by 5 bases, the J end by 4 bases, with 12 bases between. Germline CDR1 and CDR2: SGHRS and YFSETQ. This CDR3 comprises 13 residues. Recipients boosted at about 4 weeks or about 12 weeks are pooled. Repertoires were generated with immunoSEQ multiplex PCR, while TCRdb's copy carries only in-frame clones and drops some. The sample lists roughly 120,000 clones, 80% to 90% occurring once. This TCR was sampled from an adult who received the AZD1222 COVID-19 vaccine. The material was peripheral blood, obtained 28 days after the second AZD1222 dose. The rearrangement joins TRBV5-1 to TRBJ1-2, with a tentative D call TRBD1 (5 bases). CDR3 DNA sequence: TGCGCCAGCAGTTTCGACGGGGGCTATGGCTACACCTTC. This gives the protein CASSFDGGYGYTF. The full variable domain, rest sourced from reference TRBV5-1 and TRBJ1-2, is KAGVTQTPRYLIKTRGQQVTLSCSPISGHRSVSWYQQTPGQGLQFLFEYFSETQRNKGNFPGRFSGRQFSNSRSEMNVSTLELGDSALYLCASSFDGGYGYTFGSGTRLTVV.